The rows below give T cell receptor beta chains drawn from one sample of a study of siplizumab effects on memory and regulatory T cells. The method was immunoSEQ multiplex PCR; TCRdb's version includes in-frame clones alone and lacks a portion of them. Among some 100,000 clones, about nine tenths were seen once, and the ten largest hold 2.5% to 3%. The material sequenced was CD4+ T cells sorted from blood. Source of these receptors: a human donor in good health. Some clones in this sample may be carry-over from other donors' samples. CDR3s include the opening cysteine and the closing phenylalanine or tryptophan. Fields, in order: D gene, clone size, V gene, J gene, CDR3 DNA, CDR3 protein. D genes are given only for firm matches. The size field is filled for only some rows; it gives once, few, many or a size class.

>.|.|TRBV27|TRBJ2-3
TGTGCCAGCATTCGGTCGGCGGGAAGCGCCGTAGATACGCAGTATTTT
CASIRSAGSAVDTQYF
>.|.|TRBV7-6|TRBJ2-6
TGTGCCAGCAGCTTATCCACCCGGGGCTCTGGGGCCAACGTCCTGACTTTC
CASSLSTRGSGANVLTF
>.|.|TRBV7-9|TRBJ1-2
TGTGCCAGCAGCGGATCGACGGGAGGCTACACCTTC
CASSGSTGGYTF
>.|.|TRBV10-1|TRBJ2-2
TGCGCCAGCAGTGAGTCGAGCGGGAACACCGGGGAGCTGTTTTTT
CASSESSGNTGELFF
>TRBD2|.|TRBV19|TRBJ2-7
TGTGCCAGTAGTATAGACGCGGGAGGATCATCCTACGAGCAGTACTTC
CASSIDAGGSSYEQYF
>.|few|TRBV2|TRBJ2-7
TGTGCCAGCAGTGACGGCCAGGGGGGTCGGAACGAGCAGTACTTC
CASSDGQGGRNEQYF
>TRBD1|once|TRBV7-9|TRBJ1-6
TGTGCCAGCGGGACAGGCTTGAATTCACCCCTCCACTTT
CASGTGLNSPLHF
>.|.|TRBV7-8|TRBJ2-5
TGTGCCAGCAGCTTAGCGTACAGTGGCGAGACCCAGTACTTC
CASSLAYSGETQYF
>.|.|TRBV7-8|TRBJ1-1
TGTGCCAGCAGCTTTAACAGGGATTCGGAAGCTTTCTTT
CASSFNRDSEAFF
>TRBD2|.|TRBV6-4|TRBJ2-3
TGTGCCAGCAGTGGGATAGAGGAAGGACTAGCCTGCACAGATACGCAGTATTTT
CASSGIEEGLACTDTQYF
>.|.|TRBV9|TRBJ2-7
TGTGCCAGCAGCGTAGGGGCAGAATACGAGCAGTACTTC
CASSVGAEYEQYF
>.|.|TRBV9|TRBJ2-5
TGTGCCAGCAGCGTAGGGCCCAGGGAAGAGACCCAGTACTTC
CASSVGPREETQYF